This T cell receptor (beta chain) was retrieved from a study of OX40 agonist ivuxolimab in advanced cancers. Libraries were prepared by immunoSEQ multiplex PCR; TCRdb keeps only in-frame clonotypes and omits some of them. Of roughly 28,000 clones listed, 87% are singletons. A note on this clone: Its cognate antigen is unknown.

Patients were ineligible given autoimmune disease history or systemic immunosuppression. Overall study results and limits: Among the lowest levels of clonal expansion were found in partial responders at 0.1-3.0 mg/kg.

The germline gives CDR1 MDHEN, CDR2 SYDVKM. The CDR3 runs to 14 residues. V lost 5 bases, J lost 6 bases, and 17 bases lay in between. Sequencing was performed on CD4+ or CD8+ T cells sorted from blood, taken in a trial of the OX40 agonist ivuxolimab. The receptor comes from an adult with an advanced solid tumor such as melanoma, head and neck, liver or kidney cancer. The chain uses TRBV28 and TRBJ2-7; perhaps TRBD1 as D (6 bases). CDR3 sequence: CASSPTSGASEQYF. The DNA of the CDR3 is TGTGCCAGCAGTCCCACTTCAGGGGCTTCCGAGCAGTACTTC.